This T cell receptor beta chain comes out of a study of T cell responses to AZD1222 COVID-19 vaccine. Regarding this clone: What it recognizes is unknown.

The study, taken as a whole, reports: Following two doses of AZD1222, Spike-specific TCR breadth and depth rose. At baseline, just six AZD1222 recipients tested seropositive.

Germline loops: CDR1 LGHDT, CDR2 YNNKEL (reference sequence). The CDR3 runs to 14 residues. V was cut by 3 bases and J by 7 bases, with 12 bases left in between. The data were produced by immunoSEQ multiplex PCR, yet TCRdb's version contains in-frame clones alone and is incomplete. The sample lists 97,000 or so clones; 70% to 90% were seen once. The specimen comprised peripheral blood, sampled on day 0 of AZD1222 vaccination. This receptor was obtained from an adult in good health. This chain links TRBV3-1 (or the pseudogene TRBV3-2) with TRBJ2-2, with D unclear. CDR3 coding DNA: TGTGCCAGCAGCCACCATACAGAGGACGGGGAGCTGTTTTTT. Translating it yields CASSHHTEDGELFF.